The 25 T cell receptor beta chains listed next were all sequenced from one sample in a study of T-cell memory formation after mild COVID-19. TCRdb reprocessed the 5' RACE reads via MiXCR and lists one record per CDR3 protein. The sample has some 600,000 distinct CDR3 sequences, around a sixth seen once. The material sequenced was PBMCs or a T cell subset sorted from them (not recorded which). All receptors derive from an adult woman who had mild COVID-19 (a few samples of this study predate the infection). Cell type and time point are not known.

The chain combines TRBV15 with TRBJ2-5, with TRBD1 as a possible D gene (5 bases). Germline-derived CDR1 and CDR2 are LNHNV and YYDKDF (reference sequence). The CDR3 loop spans 20 amino acids. Trimming left V 1 base short and J 0 bases short, with 24 bases between. The CDR3 region is CATSRVGQGFVYNNQETQYF. The CDR3 coding sequence is TGTGCCACCAGCAGAGTGGGCCAGGGTTTCGTCTACAACAACCAAGAGACCCAGTACTTC.

This chain joins TRBV20-1 and TRBJ1-5; a possible D gene is TRBD1 (6 bases). Trimming pared 3 bases from V and 8 bases from J, leaving 8 bases between. Germline CDR1 is DFQATT and CDR2 is SNEGSKA (reference sequence). The CDR3 consists of 11 residues. The CDR3 sequence: CSASEGEPQHF. In DNA, the CDR3 is TGCAGTGCTAGCGAGGGGGAGCCCCAGCATTTT.

This chain joins TRBV7-3 and TRBJ1-2; TRBD1 aligns across 7 bases. V shed 4 bases, J shed 9 bases, and the junction held 8 bases outside the gene matches. CDR1 and CDR2 (germline): SGHTA, FQGTGA. The CDR3 is 13 residues long. CDR3 loop: CASSSRQGGSYTF. CDR3 coding DNA: TGTGCCAGCAGCTCACGACAGGGAGGAAGCTACACCTTC.

V usage is TRBV29-1 and J usage is TRBJ1-5; D possibly corresponds to TRBD1 (5 bases). Germline values: CDR1 SQVTM, CDR2 ANQGSEA. The CDR3 runs 13 residues. Trimming cost V 6 bases and J 3 bases, with 12 bases left between them. The CDR3 nucleotides read TGCAGCGTCGACCTAGGGACCAATCAGCCCCAGCATTTT. Amino acids: CSVDLGTNQPQHF. Full variable domain (rest looked up from reference TRBV29-1 and TRBJ1-5): SAVISQKPSRDICQRGTSLTIQCQVDSQVTMMFWYRQQPGQSLTLIATANQGSEATYESGFVIDKFPISRPNLTFSTLTVSNMSPEDSSIYLCSVDLGTNQPQHFGDGTRLSIL.

This clonotype has only a few counts. The chain is built from TRBV5-5 and TRBJ2-1; no definite D call. CDR1 is SGHKS, CDR2 YYEKEE, per germline (reference sequence). V was trimmed by 1 base and J by 5 bases, leaving 13 bases between them. This CDR3 is 15 amino acids long. The CDR3 region is CASSLRADNNNEQFF. In DNA form, the CDR3 reads TGTGCCAGCAGCTTGAGGGCAGATAACAACAATGAGCAGTTCTTC.

This clonotype was observed a few times. This rearrangement joins TRBV24-1 to TRBJ2-1; the match to TRBD2 covers 11 bases. CDR3 length: 16 residues. Germline V gives CDR1 KGHDR, CDR2 SFDVKD. J was trimmed by 3 bases and V by 4 bases; bases with no gene match: 4. The CDR3 loop is CATSEIGTSGYNEQFF. The CDR3 bases are TGTGCCACCAGTGAGATCGGGACTAGCGGCTACAATGAGCAGTTCTTC.

In its sample, this clonotype was seen many times. The chain uses TRBV5-6 and TRBJ2-3, with 11 positions matching TRBD2. CDR3 size: 17 residues. Per germline, CDR1 SGHDT and CDR2 YYEEEE. V lost 4 bases, J lost 2 bases, and 9 bases stayed unmatched. The CDR3 sequence: CASSKGLAVLLTDTQYF. CDR3 bases: TGTGCCAGCAGCAAGGGACTAGCGGTCCTTCTCACAGATACGCAGTATTTT.

The V call is TRBV15, the J call TRBJ1-5; D not certain. V lost 0 bases and J 5 bases, leaving 14 bases between the germline ends. CDR1 and CDR2 from the germline V gene are LNHNV and YYDKDF (reference sequence). The CDR3 totals 16 residues. DNA for the CDR3: TGTGCCACCAGCAGAGATGGACGGACTACGGATCAGCCCCAGCATTTT. It translates to CATSRDGRTTDQPQHF. The variable domain in full, completed from reference TRBV15 and TRBJ1-5, reads DAMVIQNPRYQVTQFGKPVTLSCSQTLNHNVMYWYQQKSSQAPKLLFHYYDKDFNNEADTPDNFQSRRPNTSFCFLDIRSPGLGDTAMYLCATSRDGRTTDQPQHFGDGTRLSIL.

This clonotype was counted between two and nine times. V gene TRBV18 combines with J gene TRBJ1-6; D call uncertain. The germline V gene has CDR1 KGHSH and CDR2 LQKENI. Trimming left V 5 bases short and J 7 bases short, with 12 bases between. The length of the CDR3 is 14 residues. CDR3 DNA: TGTGCCAGCTCAGCGTCAGCCGGAAATTCACCCCTCCACTTT. Its protein product is CASSASAGNSPLHF.

This clonotype was detected many times. The chain recombines TRBV7-6 with TRBJ2-1; 14 bases align to TRBD2. This CDR3 comprises 16 residues. Trimming cost V 5 bases and J 5 bases; bases outside gene matches: 5. Germline values: CDR1 SGHVS, CDR2 FNYEAQ. CDR3 sequence: CASSRGTSGGHNEQFF. CDR3 nucleotide sequence: TGTGCCAGCAGCCGCGGGACTAGCGGGGGCCACAATGAGCAGTTCTTC.

This clonotype was detected a few times. This sequence joins TRBV11-2 and TRBJ2-7; perhaps TRBD2 as D (6 bases). CDR3 length: 14 amino acids. Trimming removed 5 bases at V and 0 bases at J, with 11 bases between. Germline V lookup: CDR1 SGHAT, CDR2 FQNNGV. The DNA for the CDR3 is TGTGCCAGCAGCATGGGGACTGACTCCTACGAGCAGTACTTC. Its protein product is CASSMGTDSYEQYF.

V and J are TRBV20-1 and TRBJ1-1; D remains ambiguous. V gave up 0 bases and J gave up 0 bases, with 11 bases separating them. The CDR3 is 15 residues long. Germline-derived CDR1 and CDR2 are DFQATT and SNEGSKA (reference sequence). CDR3 sequence reads: CSARDSTAMNTEAFF. The CDR3, as DNA: TGCAGTGCTAGAGATAGTACAGCCATGAACACTGAAGCTTTCTTT.

The rearrangement links TRBV14 to TRBJ2-1; no clear D. This CDR3 is built from 17 residues. The germline V and J ends were trimmed by 2 bases and 0 bases, with 14 bases remaining between them. Looked up from germline, CDR1 is SGHDN and CDR2 is FVKESK. The CDR3 spells CASSQRTGISSYNEQFF. CDR3 in DNA: TGTGCCAGCAGCCAACGGACCGGTATTAGCTCCTACAATGAGCAGTTCTTC.

This clonotype has just a few counts. The V call is TRBV27, the J call TRBJ2-7, with 13 bases identical to TRBD2. Per the germline V gene, CDR1 is MNHEY and CDR2 is SMNVEV (reference sequence). This CDR3 region has 17 residues. Losses at the gene ends were 5 bases for V and 2 bases for J; bases not matched to a gene: 9. CDR3 DNA sequence: TGTGCCAGCAGTACCCGGACTAGCGGGAGTTACGCCTACGAGCAGTACTTC. Amino acids: CASSTRTSGSYAYEQYF.

This clonotype was recorded a few times. This rearrangement joins TRBV15 to TRBJ2-1, with D possibly matching TRBD1 (5 bases). This CDR3 region has 14 residues. Germline CDR1 LNHNV, CDR2 YYDKDF (reference sequence). Trimming left V 0 bases short and J 8 bases short, with 11 bases between. This CDR3 reads CATSRDSAGHEQFF. CDR3 nucleotide sequence: TGTGCCACCAGCAGAGATTCAGCAGGGCATGAGCAGTTCTTC. Full variable domain (missing parts from reference TRBV15 and TRBJ2-1): DAMVIQNPRYQVTQFGKPVTLSCSQTLNHNVMYWYQQKSSQAPKLLFHYYDKDFNNEADTPDNFQSRRPNTSFCFLDIRSPGLGDTAMYLCATSRDSAGHEQFFGPGTRLTVL.

This clonotype occurred a few times. V and J are TRBV7-2 and TRBJ2-5; 15 bases are shared with TRBD2. There are 17 residues in the CDR3. CDR1 is SGHTA and CDR2 is FQGNSA in the germline V gene. V shed 5 bases, J shed 2 bases, and the junction held 6 bases outside the gene matches. CDR3 protein: CASSPTGLAGGQETQYF. The CDR3 nucleotides are TGTGCCAGCAGCCCCACGGGACTAGCGGGGGGTCAAGAGACCCAGTACTTC.

V is TRBV10-3 and J is TRBJ2-1; TRBD2 aligns across 10 bases. This CDR3 is 16 amino acids long. Trimming at V came to 2 bases and at J to 8 bases, leaving 9 bases not matched to a gene. Germline CDR1 and CDR2: ENHRY and SYGVKD. CDR3 protein: CAISESGAGGLDEQFF. CDR3 sequence (DNA): TGTGCCATCAGTGAGAGCGGAGCGGGAGGGCTTGATGAGCAGTTCTTC.

The chain joins TRBV25-1 to TRBJ1-1; 10 bases line up with TRBD1. The CDR3 loop spans 19 amino acids. Per germline, CDR1 MGHDK and CDR2 SYGVNS. After removal of 1 base from V and 1 base from J, the junction contained 12 bases not matched to a gene. The CDR3 loop is CASSELGWGQGLGNTEAFF. The CDR3 bases are TGTGCCAGCAGTGAATTAGGTTGGGGACAGGGGCTGGGGAACACTGAAGCTTTCTTT.

Only a few counts were recorded for this clonotype. The CDR3 region is CATSDSGTRPYNEQFF. CDR3 nucleotides: TGTGCCACCAGTGACTCCGGGACTAGACCTTACAATGAGCAGTTCTTC. V and J are TRBV24-1 and TRBJ2-1; 8 nucleotides line up with TRBD2. Trimming at V came to 4 bases and at J to 4 bases, leaving 8 bases not matched to a gene. The CDR3 has 16 residues. The germline V gene encodes CDR1 KGHDR and CDR2 SFDVKD.

This clonotype was counted between two and nine times. CDR3 DNA: TGTGCCAGTATCCAACAGGGGCTGACTGAAGCTTTCTTT. This sequence encodes CASIQQGLTEAFF. This chain links TRBV19 with TRBJ1-1; 7 bases line up with TRBD1. V trimming: 7 bases; J trimming: 5 bases; junction bases outside the gene matches: 7. The CDR3 extends over 13 amino acids. Germline lookup yields CDR1 LNHDA and CDR2 SQIVND (reference sequence). Supplemented by reference TRBV19 and TRBJ1-1, the full variable domain reads DGGITQSPKYLFRKEGQNVTLSCEQNLNHDAMYWYRQDPGQGLRLIYYSQIVNDFQKGDIAEGYSVSREKKESFPLTVTSAQKNPTAFYLCASIQQGLTEAFFGQGTRLTVV.

In its sample, this clonotype was seen a few times. The V and J genes are TRBV5-1 and TRBJ2-1; 9 bases fit TRBD2. This CDR3 contains 18 residues. Germline V gene lookup returns CDR1 SGHRS and CDR2 YFSETQ. J gave up 0 bases and V 0 bases, and 7 bases lay outside the gene matches. CDR3 residues: CASSLVGTSFSSYNEQFF. CDR3 in DNA: TGCGCCAGCAGCTTGGTAGGGACTAGCTTTAGCTCCTACAATGAGCAGTTCTTC.

This clonotype was seen ten or more times. The V and J genes are TRBV5-1 and TRBJ1-1; no clear D gene. V was shortened by 2 bases and J by 0 bases, with 5 bases between the two germline ends. This CDR3 has 13 residues. CDR1 and CDR2 (germline): SGHRS, YFSETQ. The CDR3 coding sequence is TGCGCCAGCAGCTTTTCCCTGAACACTGAAGCTTTCTTT. It is translated as CASSFSLNTEAFF.

The sample holds a few counts of this clonotype. The V gene is TRBV30, the J gene TRBJ1-5; 7 nucleotides align to TRBD1. The germline V gene encodes CDR1 GTSNPN and CDR2 SVGIG (reference sequence). The V and J ends lost 8 bases and 2 bases, in that order; junction bases with no gene match: 3. CDR3 length: 12 amino acids. The CDR3 nucleotides are TGTGCCAGCGGACAGGGCAATCAGCCCCAGCATTTT. Its translation is CASGQGNQPQHF. Supplemented by reference TRBV30 and TRBJ1-5, the full variable domain reads SQTIHQWPATLVQPVGSPLSLECTVEGTSNPNLYWYRQAAGRGLQLLFYSVGIGQISSEVPQNLSASRPQDRQFILSSKKLLLSDSGFYLCASGQGNQPQHFGDGTRLSIL.

This clonotype was recorded at least ten times. The gene calls are TRBV3-1 and TRBJ2-1; 8 bases match TRBD2. CDR1 is LGHDT and CDR2 is YNNKEL in the germline V gene (reference sequence). The trim removed 4 bases at V and 6 bases at J, leaving 8 bases unmatched. The CDR3 covers 15 residues. The CDR3 spells CASSPPGTRTNEQFF. In DNA, the CDR3 is TGTGCCAGCAGCCCGCCCGGGACTAGGACCAATGAGCAGTTCTTC.

The sample holds a few counts of this clonotype. The V and J genes are TRBV7-9 and TRBJ2-3, with 8 bases that match TRBD2. The V segment lost 6 bases and the J segment 2 bases; nucleotides outside the gene matches: 10. CDR1 is SEHNR and CDR2 is FQNEAQ in the germline V gene (reference sequence). This CDR3 region has 16 residues. The CDR3 DNA is TGTGCCAGCAGTTTCCGGGCGGGGGGAACCACAGATACGCAGTATTTT. Translated, it gives CASSFRAGGTTDTQYF.